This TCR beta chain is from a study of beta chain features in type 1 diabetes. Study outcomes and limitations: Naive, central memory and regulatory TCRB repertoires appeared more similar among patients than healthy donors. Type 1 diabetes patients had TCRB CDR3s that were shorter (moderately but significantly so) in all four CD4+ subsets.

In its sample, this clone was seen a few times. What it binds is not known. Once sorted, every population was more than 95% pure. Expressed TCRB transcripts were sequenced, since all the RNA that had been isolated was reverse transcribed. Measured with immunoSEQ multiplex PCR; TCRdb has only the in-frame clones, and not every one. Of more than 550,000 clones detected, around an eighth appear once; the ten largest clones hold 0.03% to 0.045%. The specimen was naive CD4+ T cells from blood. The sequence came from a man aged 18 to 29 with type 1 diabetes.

The CDR3 is CASTLDVNTEAFF. The CDR3 nucleotides read TGTGCCAGCACTTTGGACGTGAACACTGAAGCTTTCTTT. The chain has TRBV2 and TRBJ1-1; D is ambiguous. V lost 7 bases and J 0 bases, leaving 9 bases between the germline ends. There are 13 residues in the CDR3. Germline CDR1 SNHLY, CDR2 FYNNEI.